Ten or more counts support the clone carrying this TCR beta chain. TCRdb fed the 5' RACE reads into MiXCR, producing one record per CDR3 protein. The table lists under 35,000 distinct CDR3 sequences, roughly a quarter of them singletons. CDR1 and CDR2 (germline): MNHEY, SMNVEV (reference sequence). Unmatched junction bases numbered 7, after V lost 1 base and J lost 6 bases. The CDR3 totals 16 residues. This TCR was recovered from a female donor with breast cancer. Sequencing input: memory CD4+ T cells sorted from blood. As for subset: memory CD4+ T cells, CD4+CD45RO+CD25-. V and J are TRBV27 and TRBJ1-5; 9 nucleotides align to TRBD1. In nucleotides, the CDR3 is TGTGCCAGCAGTTTATATAGAGACAGGGGGATTCAGCCCCAGCATTTT. Amino acids: CASSLYRDRGIQPQHF.